Given below is one TCR beta chain in context. Possible read error: a much larger clone is one base away. Using its own MiXCR run on the PCR reads, TCRdb lists one record per CDR3 protein. The data show about 330,000 distinct CDR3 sequences, about a quarter seen once. From germline, CDR1 is SGHAT and CDR2 FQNNGV. The CDR3 contains 13 residues. The sample originates from a study of molecular identifiers for immune sequencing clone quantification. V and J are TRBV11-2 and TRBJ2-7, with D possibly being TRBD1 (6 bases). The sample taken for sequencing was naive CD8+ T cells from blood, with Jurkat cell RNA spiked in. Described subset: FACS-sorted CD8+CD4-CCR7+CD45RA+ naive T cells. This TCR came from a human donor in good health. Some libraries in this study had Jurkat cell RNA spiked in. This CDR3 is CAGSLHRAYEQYF. The CDR3 nucleotides read TGTGCCGGCAGCTTGCACAGGGCATACGAGCAGTACTTC.